The 4 T cell receptor beta chains listed next were all sequenced from one sample in a study of cytomegalovirus exposure and HLA in healthy donors. It was with 60 Vbeta and 13 Jbeta primers that the PCR ran. Assay: immunoSEQ multiplex PCR; the TCRdb copy retains only in-frame clones and omits some. The sample yields about 140,000 clones, about 73% seen once. Sequencing was done on a sample of PBMCs. These receptors originate from an older woman in good health and CMV-seropositive.

The sample holds a few counts of this clone. The gene calls are TRBV25-1 and TRBJ1-1, with 8 bases identical to TRBD1. Germline lookup yields CDR1 MGHDK and CDR2 SYGVNS. The CDR3 is 14 amino acids. J was trimmed by 5 bases and V by 2 bases; bases with no gene match: 4. CDR3 loop: CASSETGGFTEAFF. The CDR3 DNA follows: TGTGCCAGCAGTGAAACAGGGGGATTTACTGAAGCTTTCTTT.

Concerning this clone: This sample includes further DNA sequences coding for the same CDR3. CDR3 sequence: CASSTSGRETQYF. In nucleotides, the CDR3 is TGTGCCAGTAGTACTAGCGGGAGAGAGACCCAGTACTTC. The rearrangement uses TRBV19 and TRBJ2-5, with 10 bases fitting TRBD2. CDR3 size: 13 residues. Unmatched junction bases numbered 0, after V lost 4 bases and J lost 4 bases. Germline V gives CDR1 LNHDA, CDR2 SQIVND (reference sequence).

V usage is TRBV28 and J usage is TRBJ1-2; D perhaps matches TRBD1 (6 bases). V dropped 5 bases and J dropped 2 bases, with 30 bases sitting between them. Per germline, CDR1 MDHEN and CDR2 SYDVKM. The CDR3 spans 20 residues. In DNA form, the CDR3 reads TGTGCCAGCAGTCCCGGAACAAGGACAGCAAATAGAGTGAAAAACTATGGCTACACCTTC. It translates to CASSPGTRTANRVKNYGYTF.

The V call is TRBV18, the J call TRBJ1-1; no firm D call. Germline CDR1 KGHSH, CDR2 LQKENI. This CDR3 spans 12 amino acids. V dropped 2 bases and J dropped 10 bases, with 11 bases sitting between them. This CDR3 is CASSPGQRTAFF. The CDR3 DNA sequence: TGTGCCAGCTCACCAGGGCAACGAACAGCTTTCTTT.